A single sample is the source of the 9 T cell receptor beta chains below, sequenced in a study of blood T cells in healthy people across ages. Combining a sample-barcoded 5' primer with a J-beta primer mix, a second PCR ran for roughly 7 to 12 cycles. One entry per CDR3 protein, called by TCRdb with MiXCR from the 5' RACE reads. The sample has 1,100,000 or so distinct CDR3 sequences, more than 40% seen once. The sequencing sample was made of blood. The receptors derive from a woman aged 55-69 years in good health.

This clonotype has only a few counts. The V gene is TRBV20-1, the J gene TRBJ2-5; D is ambiguous. This CDR3 has 13 amino acids. Trimming took off 3 bases at V and 11 bases at J, with 19 bases between the two ends. CDR1 is DFQATT and CDR2 is SNEGSKA in the germline V gene (reference sequence). The CDR3 DNA is TGCAGTGCTAGTTTTCGGGCGCACAATGAGCAGTACTTC. It translates to CSASFRAHNEQYF.

The V call is TRBV3-1, the J call TRBJ2-5; 8 nucleotides agree with TRBD2. The CDR3 runs to 14 residues. Germline assignment: CDR1 LGHDT and CDR2 YNNKEL (reference sequence). With V trimmed by 4 bases and J by 11 bases, 12 bases remained unmatched. Written as DNA, the CDR3 is TGTGCCAGCAGCCTACAGGGACTAGGCAGTGAGCAGTACTTC. It translates to CASSLQGLGSEQYF.

The CDR3 sequence is CASSPLLQGATDTQYF. The CDR3 DNA reads as TGTGCCAGCTCACCACTCTTACAGGGGGCAACAGATACGCAGTATTTT. The J gene is TRBJ2-3, the V gene TRBV18; TRBD1 matches at 9 bases. Trimming took 1 base from V and 3 from J; bases not matched to a gene: 5. Germline CDR1 KGHSH, CDR2 LQKENI. The CDR3 is 16 amino acids.

This chain joins TRBV20-1 and TRBJ2-3; 7 bases match TRBD2. The CDR3 has 13 residues. J lost 4 bases, V lost 6 bases, and 7 bases had no gene match. Germline V gives CDR1 DFQATT, CDR2 SNEGSKA (reference sequence). The CDR3 nucleotides read TGCAGTGCCCAAGGACTAGGCGCAGATACGCAGTATTTT. This sequence encodes CSAQGLGADTQYF.

The rearrangement uses TRBV7-3 and TRBJ2-1; 8 bases line up with TRBD2. The germline CDR1 and CDR2 sequences are SGHTA and FQGTGA. Trimming took 5 bases from V and 7 from J; bases not matched to a gene: 10. The CDR3 is 15 amino acids. The CDR3 DNA follows: TGTGCCAGCAGCCTCCAGGGACTAGAGGGGAATGAGCAGTTCTTC. This codes for CASSLQGLEGNEQFF.

As regards this clonotype: This may stem from a read error, because a much larger clone lies one nucleotide away. This chain uses TRBV6-5 with TRBJ1-2; D remains ambiguous. The CDR3 spans 14 residues. In germline, CDR1 is MNHEY, CDR2 SVGAGI. CDR3 loop: CASRTNLINYGYNF. CDR3 nucleotides: TGTGCCAGCAGAACCAATCTTATTAACTATGGCTACAACTTC.

The rearrangement uses TRBV10-3 and TRBJ1-1; D is perhaps TRBD1 (6 bases). The V end lost 8 bases, the J end lost 7 bases, and 11 bases lay between the germline ends. The CDR3 sequence is 11 residues long. The germline V gene encodes CDR1 ENHRY and CDR2 SYGVKD. For the CDR3, the DNA is TGTGCCATCGGGGGGGGCCATGAAGCTTTCTTT. Translation gives CAIGGGHEAFF.

The chain joins TRBV7-2 to TRBJ2-3, with TRBD2 identical over 8 bases. Germline CDR1 and CDR2: SGHTA and FQGNSA. The ends lost 1 base at V and 4 bases at J; junction bases unmatched: 7. The CDR3 spans 16 residues. This CDR3 reads CASSLGAGARPDTQYF. The DNA of the CDR3 is TGTGCCAGCAGCTTAGGAGCGGGAGCCCGCCCAGATACGCAGTATTTT.

This clonotype has a handful of counts. This sequence joins TRBV6-6 and TRBJ1-4, with 8 nucleotides matching TRBD1. The CDR3 runs 15 residues. Germline assignment: CDR1 MNHNY and CDR2 SVGAGI (reference sequence). The V segment lost 2 bases and the J segment 6 bases; nucleotides outside the gene matches: 5. CDR3: CASSYLDRVDEKLFF. The CDR3 DNA is TGTGCCAGCAGTTACCTGGACAGGGTTGATGAAAAACTGTTTTTT.